This T cell receptor (beta chain) was observed in a study of cytomegalovirus exposure and HLA in healthy donors. Study findings and constraints: Within an earlier analysis, most TCR beta V segments proved productive either about 87% or about 30% of the time. CMV serostatus alone was available as immune exposure information.

CDR1 and CDR2 from the germline V gene are LNHDA and SQIVND (reference sequence). The CDR3 is made up of 14 amino acids. The V and J ends lost 5 bases and 6 bases respectively, with 13 bases between them. Whereas donors were nominally healthy upon sampling, unrecorded immune exposures were probable. In the case of this clone: Its cognate antigen is unknown.

This PCR relied on a set of 60 Vbeta primers and 13 Jbeta primers. Using immunoSEQ multiplex PCR, the repertoire was profiled, and TCRdb retains in-frame clones only, with some absent. This sample carries about 82,000 clones, roughly a tenth of them seen once, and the ten largest clones take around 26%. The clonotype comes from a man aged 55 to 70 in good health and CMV-seropositive. The V and J genes are TRBV19 and TRBJ2-2, with a weak D call TRBD1 (6 bases). The sequenced sample consisted of PBMCs. The CDR3 is CASSPDRPPGELFF. CDR3 sequence (DNA): TGTGCCAGTAGTCCTGACAGGCCCCCCGGGGAGCTGTTTTTT.